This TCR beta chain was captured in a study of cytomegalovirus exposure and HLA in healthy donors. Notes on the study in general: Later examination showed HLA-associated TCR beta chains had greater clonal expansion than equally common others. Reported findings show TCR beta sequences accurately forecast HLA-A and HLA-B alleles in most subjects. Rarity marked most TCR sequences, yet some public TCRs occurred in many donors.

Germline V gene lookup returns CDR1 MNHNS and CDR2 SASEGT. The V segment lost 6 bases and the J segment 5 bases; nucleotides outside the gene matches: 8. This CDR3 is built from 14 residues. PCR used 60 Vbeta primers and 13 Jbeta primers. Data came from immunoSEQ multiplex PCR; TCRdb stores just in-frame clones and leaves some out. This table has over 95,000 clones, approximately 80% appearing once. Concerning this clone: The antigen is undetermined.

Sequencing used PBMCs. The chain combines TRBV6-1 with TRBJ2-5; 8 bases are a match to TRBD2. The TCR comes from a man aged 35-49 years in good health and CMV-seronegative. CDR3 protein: CASRVAGPGETQYF. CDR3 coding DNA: TGTGCCAGCAGAGTAGCGGGGCCCGGGGAGACCCAGTACTTC.